These 16 T cell receptor beta chains originate from one sample sequenced in a study of shared T cell receptors in the human thymus. This table comes from immunoSEQ multiplex PCR, and its TCRdb copy is limited to in-frame clones, with some not included. This table holds fewer than 700,000 clones, approximately 90% found once. This same sample was also part of a study on human thymus T cells.

Sequencing used thymocytes. The receptors here all came from a boy under three years old with a congenital heart defect.

The rearrangement joins TRBV2 to TRBJ2-1; 8 positions agree with TRBD2. Germline loops: CDR1 SNHLY, CDR2 FYNNEI. Losses at the gene ends were 9 bases for V and 7 bases for J; bases not matched to a gene: 20. The CDR3 totals 17 residues. The CDR3 DNA is TGTGCCAGGGGGGTGTTCGATAGCGGGGCCCCTCCAAATGAGCAGTTCTTC. Translating it yields CARGVFDSGAPPNEQFF.

The V gene is TRBV5-8, the J gene TRBJ1-2; D gene ambiguous. Germline V gene sequence: CDR1 SGHTS, CDR2 YDEGEE. The V and J ends lost 3 bases and 14 bases respectively, with 14 bases between them. CDR3 length: 11 residues. CDR3 region: CASSSQDIFTF. Here the CDR3 DNA reads TGTGCCAGCAGCTCGCAAGACATCTTTACCTTC.

The chain combines TRBV28 with TRBJ2-3; D may be TRBD2 (6 bases). The CDR3 covers 16 residues. Germline-derived CDR1 and CDR2 are MDHEN and SYDVKM. V lost 6 bases and J lost 1, with 17 bases in between. This CDR3 is CASRGGLSVGTDTQYF. In DNA, the CDR3 is TGTGCCAGCAGGGGAGGATTATCGGTCGGCACAGATACGCAGTATTTT.

This clone was counted a single time. This chain links TRBV5-5 with TRBJ2-5, with TRBD2 matching 15 bases. Germline-derived CDR1 and CDR2 are SGHKS and YYEKEE (reference sequence). V was clipped by 1 base and J by 1 base; unmatched bases: 2. This CDR3 comprises 17 residues. CDR3: CASSLRTSGRGQETQYF. DNA for the CDR3: TGTGCCAGCAGCTTGAGGACTAGCGGGAGGGGCCAAGAGACCCAGTACTTC.

The chain has TRBV7-8 and TRBJ2-7; D is unresolved. Deletions cut 3 bases from V and 3 bases from J, with 12 bases between. The CDR3 extends over 14 amino acids. Germline V lookup: CDR1 SGHVS, CDR2 FQNEAQ. CDR3 sequence (DNA): TGTGCCAGCAGCTTTGCGCGGCAGAGCTACGAGCAGTACTTC. This translates into CASSFARQSYEQYF.

The chain combines TRBV19 with TRBJ2-1; the D gene is possibly TRBD1 (6 bases). Trimming took 8 bases from V and 6 from J, leaving 14 bases between them. CDR1 and CDR2 (germline): LNHDA, SQIVND (reference sequence). The CDR3 contains 13 residues. Here the CDR3 reads CASEIARGNEQFF. Written as DNA, the CDR3 is TGTGCCAGTGAAATAGCCAGGGGCAATGAGCAGTTCTTC.

The V call is TRBV5-6, the J call TRBJ2-5, with TRBD2 matching 12 bases. Trimming at V came to 1 base and at J to 1 base, leaving 2 bases not matched to a gene. CDR3 length: 16 residues. CDR1 and CDR2 (germline): SGHDT, YYEEEE. The CDR3 nucleotides read TGTGCCAGCAGCTTGACTAGCGGGAGGCCCCAAGAGACCCAGTACTTC. This codes for CASSLTSGRPQETQYF.

The chain has TRBV7-6 and TRBJ2-1, with 13 nucleotides matching TRBD2. CDR1 is SGHVS and CDR2 is FNYEAQ in the germline V gene. The CDR3 runs 19 residues. V was clipped by 1 base and J by 0 bases; unmatched bases: 6. The CDR3 sequence is CASSLDAGLAGFSYNEQFF. In DNA, the CDR3 is TGTGCCAGCAGCTTAGACGCGGGACTAGCGGGGTTCTCCTACAATGAGCAGTTCTTC.

The rearrangement joins TRBV14 to TRBJ2-7; possible D gene TRBD1, 6 bases. Germline V gene data show CDR1 as SGHDN and CDR2 as FVKESK. CDR3 length: 13 residues. V was cut by 4 bases and J by 1 base, with 8 bases left in between. The CDR3 nucleotides read TGTGCCAGCAGCCCCGGGACATCCTACGAGCAGTACTTC. Protein: CASSPGTSYEQYF.

The chain recombines TRBV29-1 with TRBJ2-1, with 7 bases that match TRBD2. J was trimmed by 7 bases and V by 5 bases; bases with no gene match: 5. Germline lookup yields CDR1 SQVTM and CDR2 ANQGSEA. The CDR3 runs to 12 residues. The CDR3 spells CSVPWEGNEQFF. The CDR3 bases are TGCAGCGTTCCTTGGGAGGGGAATGAGCAGTTCTTC.

The chain uses TRBV5-8 and TRBJ2-1; unclear D gene. This CDR3 is built from 15 residues. The V end lost 4 bases, the J end lost 2 bases, and 13 bases lay between the germline ends. The V gene's germline CDR1 is SGHTS and CDR2 YDEGEE. CDR3 sequence (DNA): TGTGCCAGCAGCCGCCTACCTTCACCCTACAATGAGCAGTTCTTC. This codes for CASSRLPSPYNEQFF.

J is TRBJ2-7 and V is TRBV6-5, with D maybe TRBD2 (5 bases). Trimming shortened V by 6 bases and J by 2 bases, and 17 bases separated the two germline ends. The V gene's germline CDR1 is MNHEY and CDR2 SVGAGI. The CDR3 is 15 residues long. Here the CDR3 DNA reads TGTGCCAGCAGGCGGGTTTTCCCTCCACCCTACGAGCAGTACTTC. It yields the protein CASRRVFPPPYEQYF.

The gene calls are TRBV27 and TRBJ2-7, with 14 positions matching TRBD2. The germline CDR1 and CDR2 sequences are MNHEY and SMNVEV (reference sequence). The CDR3 consists of 14 residues. V shed 7 bases, J shed 3 bases, and the junction held 2 bases outside the gene matches. The CDR3 reads CASTGTSGSYEQYF. The CDR3 nucleotides are TGTGCCAGCACCGGGACTAGCGGGAGCTACGAGCAGTACTTC.

This chain connects TRBV6-5 to TRBJ1-1, with TRBD1 identical over 8 bases. J lost 0 bases, V lost 4 bases, and 4 bases had no gene match. CDR3 length equals 15 residues. The germline CDR1 and CDR2 sequences are MNHEY and SVGAGI. CDR3 nucleotide sequence: TGTGCCAGCAGTTTCTTGGACAGGGTGAACACTGAAGCTTTCTTT. Protein sequence: CASSFLDRVNTEAFF.

The chain has TRBV6-6 and TRBJ1-5; TRBD1 is a possible D gene (6 bases). There are 15 residues in the CDR3. V lost 6 bases, J lost 2 bases, and 14 bases lay in between. CDR1 and CDR2 from the germline V gene are MNHNY and SVGAGI (reference sequence). DNA of the CDR3: TGTGCCAGCAGCGGAACAGGGAAGGGCAATCAGCCCCAGCATTTT. Translation gives CASSGTGKGNQPQHF.

V usage is TRBV29-1 and J usage is TRBJ1-1; 8 bases are shared with TRBD1. The CDR3 is made up of 15 amino acids. Germline trimming cut 4 bases from V and 0 bases from J; bases unmatched to any gene: 7. The germline CDR1 and CDR2 sequences are SQVTM and ANQGSEA. The CDR3 is CSVVRAGGMNTEAFF. CDR3 nucleotide sequence: TGCAGCGTTGTTAGGGCAGGGGGCATGAACACTGAAGCTTTCTTT. The entire variable domain, with the rest obtained from reference TRBV29-1 and TRBJ1-1, is as follows: SAVISQKPSRDICQRGTSLTIQCQVDSQVTMMFWYRQQPGQSLTLIATANQGSEATYESGFVIDKFPISRPNLTFSTLTVSNMSPEDSSIYLCSVVRAGGMNTEAFFGQGTRLTVV.